The clone carrying this TCR beta chain has more than one count but fewer than ten. CDR1 is SGHNT, CDR2 YYREEE, per germline (reference sequence). The V gene lost 3 bases and the J gene lost 5 bases, with 9 bases spanning the gap. This CDR3 region has 12 residues. The sort gate was single viable CD3+CD4+CD8-CD45RO+ cells for memory CD4+ T cells. The record originates from a study of memory CD4+ T cells and cytomegalovirus serostatus. Study-wide context: Donors were healthy Belgian adults, about ten CMV seropositive and around 24 seronegative.

In the source study's methods: After removing out-of-frame reads, over 2 million distinct TCRbeta sequences remained. The table came from immunoSEQ multiplex PCR; TCRdb's copy has only in-frame clones and leaves some out. V and J calls and clone size are given by that table; D and trimming were obtained from the DNA. Here the sample spans 60,000 to 75,000 clones, 80% being singletons. Sequenced: memory CD4+ T cells from blood. This sequence originates from an adult in good health and CMV-seronegative. Some clones in this sample may be carry-over from other donors' samples. The genes are TRBV5-4 and TRBJ2-7; perhaps TRBD2 as D (5 bases). The CDR3 loop reads CASSYRDHEQYF. The CDR3 DNA follows: TGTGCCAGCAGCTACCGGGATCACGAGCAGTACTTC.